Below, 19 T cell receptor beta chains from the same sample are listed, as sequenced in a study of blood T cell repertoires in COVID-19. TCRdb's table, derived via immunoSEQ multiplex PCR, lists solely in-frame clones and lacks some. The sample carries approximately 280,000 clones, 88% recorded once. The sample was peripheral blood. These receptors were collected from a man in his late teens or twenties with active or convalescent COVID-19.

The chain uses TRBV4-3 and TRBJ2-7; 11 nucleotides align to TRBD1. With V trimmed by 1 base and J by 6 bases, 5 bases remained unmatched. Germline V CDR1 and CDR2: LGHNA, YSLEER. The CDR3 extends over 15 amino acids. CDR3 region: CASSQGTGGLGEQYF. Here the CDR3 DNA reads TGCGCCAGCAGCCAAGGGACAGGGGGCTTGGGCGAGCAGTACTTC.

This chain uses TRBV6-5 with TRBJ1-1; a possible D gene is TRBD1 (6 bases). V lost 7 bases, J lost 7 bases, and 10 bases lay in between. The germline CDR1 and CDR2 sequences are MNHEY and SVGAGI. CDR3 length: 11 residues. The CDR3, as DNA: TGTGCCAGCAAAGGACAGCTTGAAGCTTTCTTT. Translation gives CASKGQLEAFF.

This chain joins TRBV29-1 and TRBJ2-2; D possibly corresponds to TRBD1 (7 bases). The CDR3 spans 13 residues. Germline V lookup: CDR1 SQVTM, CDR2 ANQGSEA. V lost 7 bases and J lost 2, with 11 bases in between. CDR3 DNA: TGCAGCGGGAGGGACAGTAACACCGGGGAGCTGTTTTTT. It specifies CSGRDSNTGELFF.

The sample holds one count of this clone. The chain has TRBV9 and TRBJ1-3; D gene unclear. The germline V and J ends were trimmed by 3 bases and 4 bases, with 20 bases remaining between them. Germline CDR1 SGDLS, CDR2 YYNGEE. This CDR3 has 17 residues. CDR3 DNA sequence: TGTGCCAGCAGCGCCTCCATTTGGGCAGGCGAGGGAAACACCATATATTTT. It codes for CASSASIWAGEGNTIYF.

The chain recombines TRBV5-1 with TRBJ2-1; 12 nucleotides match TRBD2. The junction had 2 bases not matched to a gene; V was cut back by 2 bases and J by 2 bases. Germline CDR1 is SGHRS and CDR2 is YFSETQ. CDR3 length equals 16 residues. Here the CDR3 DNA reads TGCGCCAGCAGCTTACTAGCGGGGGGAACCTACAATGAGCAGTTCTTC. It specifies CASSLLAGGTYNEQFF.

CDR3 DNA sequence: TGTGCCAGCAGTGAAAATCTCCCCCGTGGGGGCTGGGACTATGGCTACACCTTC. This codes for CASSENLPRGGWDYGYTF. The chain combines TRBV2 with TRBJ1-2; D may be TRBD1 (6 bases). Looked up from germline, CDR1 is SNHLY and CDR2 is FYNNEI. V lost 2 bases and J lost 3, with 22 bases in between. The CDR3 loop spans 18 amino acids.

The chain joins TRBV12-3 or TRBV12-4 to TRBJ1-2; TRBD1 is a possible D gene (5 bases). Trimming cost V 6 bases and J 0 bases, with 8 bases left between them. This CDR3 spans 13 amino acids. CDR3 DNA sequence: TGTGCCAGCAGCGGGGGGGCTAACTATGGCTACACCTTC. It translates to CASSGGANYGYTF.

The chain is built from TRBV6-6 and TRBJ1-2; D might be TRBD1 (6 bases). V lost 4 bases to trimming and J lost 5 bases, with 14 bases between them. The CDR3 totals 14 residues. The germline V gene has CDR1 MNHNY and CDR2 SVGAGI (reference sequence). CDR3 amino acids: CASSWDTEGYGYTF. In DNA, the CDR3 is TGTGCCAGCAGTTGGGACACCGAGGGGTATGGCTACACCTTC.

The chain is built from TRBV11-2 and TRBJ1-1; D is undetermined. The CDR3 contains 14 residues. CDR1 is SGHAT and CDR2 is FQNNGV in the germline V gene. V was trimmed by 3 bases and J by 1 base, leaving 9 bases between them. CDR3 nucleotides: TGTGCCAGCAGCTTCCTGGAGTCGAACACTGAAGCTTTCTTT. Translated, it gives CASSFLESNTEAFF.

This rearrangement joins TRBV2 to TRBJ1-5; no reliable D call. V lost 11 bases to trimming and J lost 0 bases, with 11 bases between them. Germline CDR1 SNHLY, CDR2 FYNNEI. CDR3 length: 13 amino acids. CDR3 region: CAGSVFSNQPQHF. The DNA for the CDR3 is TGTGCCGGTTCAGTGTTTAGCAATCAGCCCCAGCATTTT.

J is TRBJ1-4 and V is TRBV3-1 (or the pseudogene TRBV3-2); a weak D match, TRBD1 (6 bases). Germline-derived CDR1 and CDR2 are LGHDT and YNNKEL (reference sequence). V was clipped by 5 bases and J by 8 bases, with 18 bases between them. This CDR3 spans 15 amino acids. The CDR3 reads CASSWGGGAKEKLFF. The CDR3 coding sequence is TGTGCCAGCAGCTGGGGTGGGGGCGCGAAGGAAAAACTGTTTTTT.

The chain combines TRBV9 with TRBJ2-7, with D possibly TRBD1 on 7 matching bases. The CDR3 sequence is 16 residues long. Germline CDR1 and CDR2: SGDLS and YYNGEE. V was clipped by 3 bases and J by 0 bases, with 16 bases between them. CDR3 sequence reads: CASSDRRDSFSYEQYF. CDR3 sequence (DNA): TGTGCCAGCAGCGACAGGCGGGACAGTTTCTCCTACGAGCAGTACTTC.

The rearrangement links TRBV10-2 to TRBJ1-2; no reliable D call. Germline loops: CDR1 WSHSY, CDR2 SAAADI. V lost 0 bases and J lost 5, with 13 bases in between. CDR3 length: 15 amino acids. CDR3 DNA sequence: TGCGCCAGCAGTGAGTCGAACGGGATTCGGTATGGCTACACCTTC. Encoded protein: CASSESNGIRYGYTF.

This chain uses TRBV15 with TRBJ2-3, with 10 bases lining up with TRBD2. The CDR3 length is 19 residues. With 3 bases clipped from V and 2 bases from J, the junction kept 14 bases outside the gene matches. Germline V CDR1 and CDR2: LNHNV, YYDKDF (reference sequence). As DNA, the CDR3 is TGTGCCACCAGCAGTTCCCTCGGGCTAGCGGGGGCGGACACAGATACGCAGTATTTT. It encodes CATSSSLGLAGADTDTQYF. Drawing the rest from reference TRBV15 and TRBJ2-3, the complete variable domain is DAMVIQNPRYQVTQFGKPVTLSCSQTLNHNVMYWYQQKSSQAPKLLFHYYDKDFNNEADTPDNFQSRRPNTSFCFLDIRSPGLGDTAMYLCATSSSLGLAGADTDTQYFGPGTRLTVL.

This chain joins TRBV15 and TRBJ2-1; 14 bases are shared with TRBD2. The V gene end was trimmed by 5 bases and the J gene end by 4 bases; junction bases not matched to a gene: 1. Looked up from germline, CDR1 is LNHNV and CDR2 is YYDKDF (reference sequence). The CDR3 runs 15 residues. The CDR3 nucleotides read TGTGCCACCAGCTGGACTAGCGGGGGGTACAATGAGCAGTTCTTC. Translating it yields CATSWTSGGYNEQFF.

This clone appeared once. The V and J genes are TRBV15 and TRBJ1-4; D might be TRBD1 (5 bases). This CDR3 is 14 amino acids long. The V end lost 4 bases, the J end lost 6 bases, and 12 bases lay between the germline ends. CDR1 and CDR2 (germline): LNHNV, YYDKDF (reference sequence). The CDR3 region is CATSTTGGDEKLFF. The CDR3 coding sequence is TGTGCCACCAGCACCACGGGGGGGGATGAAAAACTGTTTTTT. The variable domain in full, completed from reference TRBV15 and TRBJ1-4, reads DAMVIQNPRYQVTQFGKPVTLSCSQTLNHNVMYWYQQKSSQAPKLLFHYYDKDFNNEADTPDNFQSRRPNTSFCFLDIRSPGLGDTAMYLCATSTTGGDEKLFFGSGTQLSVL.

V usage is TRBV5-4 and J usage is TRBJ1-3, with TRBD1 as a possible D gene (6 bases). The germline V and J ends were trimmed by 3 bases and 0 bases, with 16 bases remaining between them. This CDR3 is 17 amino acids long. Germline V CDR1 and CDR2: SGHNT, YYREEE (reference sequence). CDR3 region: CASSSGAGAISGNTIYF. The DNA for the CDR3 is TGTGCCAGCAGCTCGGGTGCAGGGGCGATCTCTGGAAACACCATATATTTT.

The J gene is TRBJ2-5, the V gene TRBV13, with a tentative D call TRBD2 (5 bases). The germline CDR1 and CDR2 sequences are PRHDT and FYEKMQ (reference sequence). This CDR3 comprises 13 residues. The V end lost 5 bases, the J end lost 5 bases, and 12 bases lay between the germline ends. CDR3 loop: CASSQPGLETQYF. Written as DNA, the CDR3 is TGTGCCAGCAGCCAACCGGGGTTGGAGACCCAGTACTTC.

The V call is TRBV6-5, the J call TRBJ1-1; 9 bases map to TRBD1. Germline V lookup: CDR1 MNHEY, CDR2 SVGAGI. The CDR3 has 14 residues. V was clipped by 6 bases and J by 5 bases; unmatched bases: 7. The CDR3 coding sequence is TGTGCCAGCAGAGCACAGGGGGCGCGAACTGAAGCTTTCTTT. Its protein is CASRAQGARTEAFF.